Below, one T cell receptor (beta chain) is given with its context. A library of TCRbeta sequences, prepared with unique molecular identifiers, was generated. MiXCR, run by TCRdb on the PCR reads, gives a single entry per CDR3 protein. Counted here are about 370,000 distinct CDR3 sequences, about a fifth occurring once; the ten biggest clones make up 3% to 4%. Trimming removed 6 bases from V and 4 bases from J, with 10 bases in between. In germline, CDR1 is SEHNR, CDR2 FQNEAQ (reference sequence). The CDR3 spans 13 residues. This specimen comes from a study of T-cell reconstitution after alpha-beta-depleted transplantation in children.

The starting material was PBMCs from the stem cell graft donor, obtained from the stem cell graft. This receptor was taken from a human donor who donated a stem cell graft to a child with acute myeloid leukemia. The chain carries TRBV7-9 and TRBJ2-1; tentatively, D is TRBD1 (6 bases). CDR3 sequence: CASRRTVYNEQFF. CDR3 bases: TGTGCCAGCAGACGGACAGTTTACAATGAGCAGTTCTTC. The variable domain in full, with the rest retrieved from reference TRBV7-9 and TRBJ2-1, is DTGVSQNPRHKITKRGQNVTFRCDPISEHNRLYWYRQTLGQGPEFLTYFQNEAQLEKSRLLSDRFSAERPKGSFSTLEIQRTEQGDSAMYLCASRRTVYNEQFFGPGTRLTVL.